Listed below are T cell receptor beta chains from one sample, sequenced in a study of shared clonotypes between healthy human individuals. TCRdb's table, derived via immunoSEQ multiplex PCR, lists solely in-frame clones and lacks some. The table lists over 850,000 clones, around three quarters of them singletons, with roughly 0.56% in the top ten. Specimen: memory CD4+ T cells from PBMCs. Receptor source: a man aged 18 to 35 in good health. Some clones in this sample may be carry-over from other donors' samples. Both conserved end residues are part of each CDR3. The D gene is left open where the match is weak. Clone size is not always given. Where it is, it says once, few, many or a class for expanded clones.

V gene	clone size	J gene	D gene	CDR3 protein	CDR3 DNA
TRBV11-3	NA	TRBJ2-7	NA	CASTEIMGGPSLEQYF	TGTGCCAGCACCGAAATTATGGGCGGGCCCTCCCTGGAGCAGTACTTC
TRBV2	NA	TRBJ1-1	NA	CASSLASPGPETEAFF	TGTGCCAGCAGCTTAGCTAGCCCGGGACCAGAGACTGAAGCTTTCTTT
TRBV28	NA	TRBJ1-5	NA	CASSSFSGGNQPQHF	TGTGCCAGCAGTTCATTTTCGGGAGGCAATCAGCCCCAGCATTTT
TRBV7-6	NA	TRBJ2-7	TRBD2	CASSLGGLAGYEQYF	TGTGCCAGCAGCTTAGGTGGACTAGCGGGATACGAGCAGTACTTC
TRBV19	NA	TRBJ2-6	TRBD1	CASSTGGLAGANVLTF	TGTGCCAGTAGTACAGGGGGCCTAGCTGGGGCCAACGTCCTGACTTTC
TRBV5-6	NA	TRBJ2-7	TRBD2	CASSLVGLANSYEQYF	TGTGCCAGCAGCTTGGTTGGACTAGCGAACTCCTACGAGCAGTACTTC
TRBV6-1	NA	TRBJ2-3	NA	CASRRDTQYF	TGTGCCAGCAGGCGGGATACGCAGTATTTT
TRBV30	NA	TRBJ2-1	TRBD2	CAWRAGGSYNEQFF	TGTGCCTGGAGGGCGGGAGGCTCCTACAATGAGCAGTTCTTC
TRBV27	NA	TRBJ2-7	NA	CASSLHRAGEQYF	TGTGCCAGCAGTTTGCACAGGGCGGGCGAGCAGTACTTC
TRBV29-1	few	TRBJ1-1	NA	CSVKTGNTEAFF	TGCAGCGTAAAGACAGGCAACACTGAAGCTTTCTTT
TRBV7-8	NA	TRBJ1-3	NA	CASSPQAVSGNTIYF	TGTGCCAGCAGCCCACAGGCGGTCTCTGGAAACACCATATATTTT
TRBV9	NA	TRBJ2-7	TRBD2	CASSVGQGGPYEQYF	TGTGCCAGCAGCGTAGGGCAGGGAGGGCCCTACGAGCAGTACTTC
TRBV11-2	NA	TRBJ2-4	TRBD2	CASSSSTSGRAGTKNIQYF	TGTGCCAGCAGCTCTTCGACTAGCGGGAGGGCCGGGACCAAAAACATTCAGTACTTC
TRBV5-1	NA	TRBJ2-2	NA	CASSTLLNTGELFF	TGCGCCAGCAGCACCCTACTTAACACCGGGGAGCTGTTTTTT
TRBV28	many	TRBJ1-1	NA	CASSPGGIPEAFF	TGTGCCAGCAGCCCCGGAGGAATTCCTGAAGCTTTCTTT
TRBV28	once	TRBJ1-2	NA	CASSLGTQTYGYTF	TGTGCCAGCAGTTTGGGGACGCAGACCTATGGCTACACCTTC
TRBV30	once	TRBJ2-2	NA	CAWSPKNRNTGELFF	TGTGCCTGGAGTCCAAAAAACAGGAACACCGGGGAGCTGTTTTTT
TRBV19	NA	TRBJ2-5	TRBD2	CASSIGITSGIQETQYF	TGTGCCAGTAGTATAGGCATAACTAGCGGGATCCAAGAGACCCAGTACTTC
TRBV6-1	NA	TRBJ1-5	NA	CASRDSSNQPQHF	TGTGCCAGCAGGGACAGTAGCAATCAGCCCCAGCATTTT
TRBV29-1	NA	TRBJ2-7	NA	CSVEARNSYEQYF	TGCAGCGTTGAGGCCAGGAACAGCTACGAGCAGTACTTC
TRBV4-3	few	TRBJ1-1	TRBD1	CASSRLQGIGAEAFF	TGCGCCAGCAGCCGACTACAGGGGATTGGAGCTGAAGCTTTCTTT
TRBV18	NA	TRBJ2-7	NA	CASSPVSVRGGNEQYF	TGTGCCAGCTCACCGGTTTCTGTGAGGGGTGGCAACGAGCAGTACTTC
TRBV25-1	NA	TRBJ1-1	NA	CASSDQLDTEAFF	TGTGCCAGCAGTGACCAGCTTGACACTGAAGCTTTCTTT
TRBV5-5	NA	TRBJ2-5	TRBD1	CASSVRTGGRETQYF	TGTGCCAGCAGCGTCAGGACAGGGGGCAGGGAGACCCAGTACTTC
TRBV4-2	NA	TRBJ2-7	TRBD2	CASSQGATSGVNYEQYF	TGTGCCAGCAGCCAGGGAGCTACTAGCGGGGTAAACTACGAGCAGTACTTC
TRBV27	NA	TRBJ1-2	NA	CASSRDSNGYTF	TGTGCCAGCAGTCGGGACTCGAATGGCTACACCTTC